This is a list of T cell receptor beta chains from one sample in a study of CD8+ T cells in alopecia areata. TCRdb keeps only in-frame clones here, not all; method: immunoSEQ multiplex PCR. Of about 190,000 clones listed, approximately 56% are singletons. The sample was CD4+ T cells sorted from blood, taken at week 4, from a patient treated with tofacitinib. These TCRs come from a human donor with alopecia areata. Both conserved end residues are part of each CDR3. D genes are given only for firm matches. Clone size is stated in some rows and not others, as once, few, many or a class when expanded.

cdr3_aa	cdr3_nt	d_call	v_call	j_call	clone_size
CSVPVAATDTQYF	TGCAGCGTCCCCGTAGCGGCGACAGATACGCAGTATTTT	NA	TRBV29-1	TRBJ2-3	NA
CAWSVSPRMNTEAFF	TGTGCCTGGAGTGTGAGTCCGAGAATGAACACTGAAGCTTTCTTT	NA	TRBV30	TRBJ1-1	NA
CARTTGEETQYF	TGTGCCCGAACGACAGGGGAAGAGACCCAGTACTTC	TRBD1	TRBV2	TRBJ2-5	NA
CAWSGGGETQYF	TGTGCCTGGAGTGGTGGGGGAGAGACCCAGTACTTC	NA	TRBV30	TRBJ2-5	NA
CASSLGGLYNEQFF	TGCGCCAGCAGCTTGGGGGGCTTATACAATGAGCAGTTCTTC	NA	TRBV5-1	TRBJ2-1	NA
CASSLMGPSHNEQFF	TGTGCCAGCAGCTTAATGGGGCCCTCCCACAATGAGCAGTTCTTC	NA	TRBV7-3	TRBJ2-1	NA
CASSSGDRMAEAFF	TGTGCCAGTAGTAGTGGGGACAGGATGGCTGAAGCTTTCTTT	TRBD1	TRBV19	TRBJ1-1	NA
CSAAARGGTF	TGCAGTGCTGCTGCCAGGGGAGGCACCTTC	NA	TRBV20-1	TRBJ1-2	NA
CASSLSLTSGSGVYNEQFF	TGCGCCAGCAGCCTTTCGTTGACTAGCGGGAGTGGGGTCTACAATGAGCAGTTCTTC	TRBD2	TRBV5-1	TRBJ2-1	NA
CASSPVGVGGPKF	TGTGCCAGCAGCCCCGTCGGGGTCGGGGGACCAAAGTTT	NA	TRBV7-2	TRBJ2-3	NA
CASKAGTPYEQYF	TGTGCCAGCAAGGCCGGGACTCCCTACGAGCAGTACTTC	NA	TRBV6-1	TRBJ2-7	NA
CASSIRTQYF	TGTGCCAGCTCCATTCGTACGCAGTATTTT	NA	TRBV7-2	TRBJ2-3	NA
CSVEAGRTGSYTF	TGCAGCGTTGAGGCCGGCCGGACAGGGAGCTACACCTTC	TRBD1	TRBV29-1	TRBJ1-2	NA
CATSTPVRETQYF	TGTGCCACCAGCACCCCGGTCCGGGAGACCCAGTACTTC	NA	TRBV15	TRBJ2-5	few
CASSYSFAGGRETQYF	TGTGCCAGCAGTTACTCGTTTGCGGGAGGACGAGAGACCCAGTACTTC	TRBD2	TRBV6-6	TRBJ2-5	NA
CSANMLGYGYTF	TGCAGCGCTAACATGCTAGGCTATGGCTACACCTTC	NA	TRBV29-1	TRBJ1-2	NA
CSVLGNEKLFF	TGCAGCGTTCTAGGGAACGAAAAACTGTTTTTT	NA	TRBV29-1	TRBJ1-4	NA
CASSPEANSGANVLTF	TGTGCCAGTAGTCCGGAAGCTAACTCTGGGGCCAACGTCCTGACTTTC	NA	TRBV19	TRBJ2-6	NA
CASSETGQGQETQYF	TGTGCCAGCAGTGAAACAGGACAAGGGCAAGAGACCCAGTACTTC	NA	TRBV2	TRBJ2-5	NA
CSGQGQPSTDTQYF	TGCAGCGGGCAGGGACAGCCTAGCACAGATACGCAGTATTTT	TRBD1	TRBV29-1	TRBJ2-3	NA
CASSELQAITGELFF	TGTGCCAGCAGTGAATTGCAGGCAATCACCGGGGAGCTGTTTTTT	NA	TRBV25-1	TRBJ2-2	NA
CSVASGTGGKQFF	TGCAGCGTTGCTTCCGGGACAGGGGGTAAGCAGTTCTTC	TRBD1	TRBV29-1	TRBJ2-1	NA
CAWSGFGYTF	TGTGCCTGGAGTGGTTTCGGCTACACCTTC	NA	TRBV30	TRBJ1-2	NA
CASSGRLAGINIQYF	TGTGCCAGCAGTGGGAGACTAGCGGGAATAAACATTCAGTACTTC	TRBD2	TRBV6-5	TRBJ2-4	few